These 30 T cell receptor delta chains originate from one sample sequenced in a study of gamma-delta chains in newborns, infants, children. TCRdb fed the reads to CATT. The data show over 3,000 delta-chain clones, with 10% seen just once and 11% held by the top ten. The material sequenced was blood. Source of these receptors: a child who was a newborn, infant or young child, either healthy, febrile or measles-vaccinated (not recorded which).

This clone was seen a few times. It may be a read error: a sequence one base away is much more abundant. The chain has TRDV2 and TRDJ3; 9 bases are shared with TRDD3. CDR3 length equals 15 residues. CDR1 is GEAIGNYY and CDR2 is EKD in the germline V gene. In DNA, the CDR3 is TGTGCCTGTGACTGGGGGATAAGGGACACCCAACAGATGTTTTTC. It encodes CACDWGIRDTQQMFF.

About this clone itself: A far larger clone is one nucleotide away, so this likely arose from a read error. This sequence joins TRDV2 and TRDJ2; 12 bases map to TRDD3. There are 15 residues in the CDR3. V was pared by 3 bases and J by 6 bases, with 4 bases of the junction left unmatched. CDR1 is GEAIGNYY, CDR2 EKD, per germline. The CDR3 coding sequence is TGTGCCTGTGACGTACTGGGGGATACAGCAGCACAACTCTTCTTT. Protein: CACDVLGDTAAQLFF.

This clone was detected only a few times. This may stem from a read error, because a much larger clone lies one nucleotide away. V gene TRDV2 combines with J gene TRDJ2; TRDD3 agrees at 7 bases. The CDR3 has 15 residues. Germline V lookup: CDR1 GEAIGNYY, CDR2 EKD. The CDR3 DNA sequence: TGTGCCTGTGACAGTGGGGGAAGGGGACCAGCACAACCCTTCTTT. Translated: CACDSGGRGPAQPFF.

The V gene is TRDV2, the J gene TRDJ3, with 7 bases identical to TRDD3. This CDR3 region has 19 residues. With 0 bases clipped from V and 0 bases from J, the junction kept 7 bases outside the gene matches. Germline assignment: CDR1 GEAIGNYY and CDR2 EKD. The CDR3 reads CACDTVGGGRSWDTRQMFF. The CDR3 coding sequence is TGTGCCTGTGACACCGTTGGTGGGGGACGCTCCTGGGACACCCGACAGATGTTTTTC.

This clone is termed large. V and J are TRDV2 and TRDJ2, with 9 bases aligning to TRDD3. V shed 1 base and J 5 bases; nucleotides not matched to a gene: 1. Germline values: CDR1 GEAIGNYY, CDR2 EKD. The CDR3 has 14 residues. In DNA form, the CDR3 reads TGTGCCTGTGACACTCTGGGGGATACAGCACAACTCTTCTTT. Amino acids: CACDTLGDTAQLFF.

By its share, this clone is medium-sized. This sample also contains other DNA sequences that code for the same CDR3. The rearrangement uses TRDV2 and TRDJ1, with 13 bases that match TRDD3. The CDR3 is 20 amino acids. In germline, CDR1 is GEAIGNYY, CDR2 EKD. Unmatched junction bases numbered 12, after V lost 0 bases and J lost 0 bases. The CDR3 nucleotides read TGTGCCTGTGACACCGTCACTGGGGGATACGCTAAAAGGGACACCGATAAACTCATCTTT. Its translation is CACDTVTGGYAKRDTDKLIF.

On this clone: This clone may be a read error of a much larger clone one base away. The rearrangement links TRDV2 to TRDJ3; 11 positions match TRDD3. There are 19 residues in the CDR3. The V gene's germline CDR1 is GEAIGNYY and CDR2 EKD. V was pared by 0 bases and J by 2 bases, with 5 bases of the junction left unmatched. The CDR3 reads CACDTGWGILPWDTRQMFF. In DNA, the CDR3 is TGTGCCTGTGACACCGGCTGGGGGATACTGCCCTGGGACACCCGACAGATGTTTTTC.

A remark on this clone: A read error may be the cause here, since a much bigger clone is one base away. This sequence joins TRDV2 and TRDJ3; 13 nucleotides agree with TRDD3. This CDR3 comprises 19 residues. Germline CDR1 reads GEAIGNYY; CDR2 reads EKD. The CDR3 region is CACDTDWGIRSWDARQMFF. DNA of the CDR3: TGTGCCTGTGACACGGACTGGGGGATACGCTCCTGGGACGCCCGACAGATGTTTTTC.

This clone was detected a few times. A junction boundary mismatches the germline segment, possibly from a read error. This chain connects TRDV2 to TRDJ1, with 9 bases matching TRDD3. In germline, CDR1 is GEAIGNYY, CDR2 EKD. The CDR3 is 18 amino acids. CDR3 residues: CACDTRFSGGFYTDKIIF. CDR3 bases: TGTGCCTGTGACACCAGGTTTTCTGGGGGATTCTACACCGATAAAATCATCTTT.

Of note for this clone: Just one base apart from a much larger clone, this may be a read error. The CDR3 loop is CACDLLGGTDKLIF. The CDR3 DNA is TGTGCCTGTGACTTACTGGGGGGCACCGATAAACTCATCTTT. The V call is TRDV2, the J call TRDJ1; the match to TRDD3 covers 8 bases. The CDR3 runs 14 residues. The V segment lost 3 bases and the J segment 1 base; nucleotides outside the gene matches: 3. CDR1 GEAIGNYY and CDR2 EKD come from the germline V gene.

This clone is deemed large. The identical CDR3 is also encoded by other nucleotide sequences in the sample. The chain combines TRDV2 with TRDJ1; possible D gene TRDD3, 5 bases. Germline V gives CDR1 GEAIGNYY, CDR2 EKD. CDR3 length equals 14 residues. Deletions cut 0 bases from V and 0 bases from J, with 7 bases between. DNA of the CDR3: TGTGCCTGTGACACCGGGGGGTACACCGATAAACTCATCTTT. This gives the protein CACDTGGYTDKLIF.

In its sample, this clone was seen a few times. With a much larger clone just one base away, this may be a read error. J is TRDJ3 and V is TRDV2, with TRDD3 identical over 8 bases. The CDR3 sequence is 20 residues long. Germline lookup yields CDR1 GEAIGNYY and CDR2 EKD. J gave up 0 bases and V 0 bases, and 9 bases lay outside the gene matches. CDR3 nucleotides: TGTGCCTGTGACACCGCTGGGGGACACCTCAGCTCCTGGGACACCCGACAGATGTTTTTC. It is translated as CACDTAGGHLSSWDTRQMFF.

No V gene was called, and the J gene is TRDJ3; the table's D call TRDD3 went unverified against the DNA. The CDR3 is made up of 19 amino acids. The CDR3 nucleotides read TGTGCCTGTGACTCCGTACTGGGGGAAATCTCCTGGGACACCCGACAGATGTTTTTC. Translating gives CACDSVLGEISWDTRQMFF.

No J gene was called, and the V gene is TRDV2; the table's D call TRDD3 went unverified against the DNA. CDR3 length equals 16 residues. Germline lookup yields CDR1 GEAIGNYY and CDR2 EKD. CDR3 region: CASDAEDTWDTPHMFF. The CDR3, as DNA: TGTGCCTCTGACGCGGAGGATACCTGGGACACCCCACATATGTTTTTC.

This clone has more than one count but fewer than ten. TCRdb's listed protein matches a much larger clone and diverges from this DNA's translation at residue 8, likely through a read error; the protein shown comes from the DNA. The chain uses TRDV2 and TRDJ3; D is perhaps TRDD3 (6 bases). Trimming took 0 bases from V and 2 from J, leaving 7 bases between them. This CDR3 has 16 residues. Germline V lookup: CDR1 GEAIGNYY, CDR2 EKD. CDR3 region: CACDTGYPWDTRQMFF. In DNA form, the CDR3 reads TGTGCCTGTGACACCGGATACCCCTGGGACACCCGACAGATGTTTTTC.

This clone appeared a few times. The V call is TRDV3, the J call TRDJ3; 13 nucleotides line up with TRDD3. With 4 bases clipped from V and 0 bases from J, the junction kept 12 bases outside the gene matches. The CDR3 length is 20 residues. Germline V gives CDR1 TVYSNPD, CDR2 GDNSRS (reference sequence). The CDR3 loop reads CACAYWGIRASSWDTRQMFF. The DNA for the CDR3 is TGTGCCTGCGCGTACTGGGGGATACGCGCCAGCTCCTGGGACACCCGACAGATGTTTTTC. Together with reference TRDV3 and TRDJ3, the CDR3 gives the full variable domain: CDKVTQSSPDQTVASGSEVVLLCTYDTVYSNPDLFWYRIRPDYSFQFVFYGDNSRSEGADFTQGRFSVKHILTQKAFHLVISPVRTEDSATYYCACAYWGIRASSWDTRQMFFGTGIKLFVEP.

With regard to this clone: This may be a read error: a much more frequent sequence differs by one nucleotide. The chain has TRDV2 and TRDJ3; 13 nucleotides agree with TRDD3. The J gene comes from matching the DNA to germline here; TCRdb lacks it. V was clipped by 0 bases and J by 2 bases; unmatched bases: 6. Germline V gene data show CDR1 as GEAIGNYY and CDR2 as EKD. The CDR3 has 20 residues. CDR3 in amino acids: CACDTRTGGYAAWDTRQMFF. The CDR3 DNA sequence: TGTGCCTGTGACACCCGTACTGGGGGATACGCCGCCTGGGACACCCGACAGATGTTTTTC.

This chain uses TRDV2 with TRDJ2; D is unclear. TCRdb records no J gene; here it was assigned by comparing the DNA to germline. V lost 0 bases to trimming and J lost 9 bases, with 25 bases between them. Germline V CDR1 and CDR2: GEAIGNYY, EKD. The CDR3 runs 18 residues. The CDR3 protein is CACDTAKYSEEYTTQLFF. The CDR3 nucleotides are TGTGCCTGTGACACCGCTAAGTACTCTGAGGAGTATACAACACAACTCTTCTTT.

This clone is medium-sized (0.01 to 0.1%). A much larger clone differs from this one at a single base, so this may be a read error. The rearrangement joins TRDV2 to TRDJ3, with 10 nucleotides matching TRDD3. The germline V gene encodes CDR1 GEAIGNYY and CDR2 EKD. Trimming took 0 bases from V and 2 from J; bases not matched to a gene: 3. This CDR3 region has 18 residues. The CDR3 loop reads CACDTVLGDAWDTRQMFF. As DNA, the CDR3 is TGTGCCTGTGACACCGTACTGGGGGATGCCTGGGACACCCGACAGATGTTTTTC.

As for this clone: The translation of this DNA and the TCRdb protein of a much larger clone differ at residue 9, probably owing to a read error; the protein shown here is translated from the DNA. The chain is built from TRAV29/DV5 and TRDJ2; 9 positions match TRDD3. The CDR3 has 13 residues. Germline lookup yields CDR1 NSMFDY and CDR2 ISSIKDK. Losses at the gene ends were 2 bases for V and 9 bases for J; bases not matched to a gene: 5. Written as DNA, the CDR3 is TGTGCAGCAAGGCACTGGGGGAGTACACAACTCTTCTTT. As protein: CAARHWGSTQLFF.

This clone was observed a few times. The CDR3 DNA sequence: TGTGCCTGTGACACCGTACTCAGGTGGGACACCCGACAGATGTTTTTC. It translates to CACDTVLRWDTRQMFF. J is TRDJ3 and V is TRDV2, with no clear D. The CDR3 spans 16 residues. Germline V gives CDR1 GEAIGNYY, CDR2 EKD. The ends were cut back, 0 bases at V and 4 bases at J, with 9 bases in the middle.

This clone is deemed large. The same CDR3 also results from other DNA sequences found in this sample. CDR3 sequence: CACDILGDSSWDTRQMFF. In nucleotides, the CDR3 is TGTGCCTGTGACATACTGGGGGACAGCTCCTGGGACACCCGACAGATGTTTTTC. The chain employs TRDV2 and TRDJ3; 9 positions agree with TRDD3. V was clipped by 2 bases and J by 0 bases; unmatched bases: 4. The V gene's germline CDR1 is GEAIGNYY and CDR2 EKD. The CDR3 consists of 18 residues.

Comments on this clone: A much larger clone differs by one base, so this may be a read error. CDR3 DNA: TGTGCCTGTGACACCGGGCCATGGGGCTCCTGGTACACCCGACAGATGTTTTTC. This sequence encodes CACDTGPWGSWYTRQMFF. The chain couples TRDV2 to TRDJ3, with D maybe TRDD3 (5 bases). This CDR3 is 18 amino acids long. Germline lookup yields CDR1 GEAIGNYY and CDR2 EKD.

Concerning this clone itself: This may come from a read error, since a much larger clone is one base off. The gene calls are TRDV2 and TRDJ3; 9 positions match TRDD3. The J gene comes from matching the DNA to germline here; TCRdb lacks it. In germline, CDR1 is GEAIGNYY, CDR2 EKD. The CDR3 has 20 amino acids. The junction had 11 bases not matched to a gene; V was cut back by 3 bases and J by 0 bases. The CDR3 sequence: CACDSYWGSSASWDTRQMFF. In DNA, the CDR3 is TGTGCCTGTGACTCGTACTGGGGGAGTTCGGCCTCCTGGGACACCCGACAGATGTTTTTC.

This clone ranks as medium-sized (0.01 to 0.1%). V usage is TRDV2 and J usage is TRDJ3; 9 bases line up with TRDD3. Germline CDR1 GEAIGNYY, CDR2 EKD. This CDR3 region has 19 residues. The trim removed 1 base at V and 0 bases at J, leaving 6 bases unmatched. CDR3 amino acids: CACDTIAGIRSWDTRQMFF. As DNA, the CDR3 is TGTGCCTGTGACACAATCGCGGGGATACGCTCCTGGGACACCCGACAGATGTTTTTC.

This clone was seen a few times. It may be a read error: a sequence one base away is much more abundant. This rearrangement joins TRDV2 to TRDJ3; 10 bases are a match to TRDD3. Germline V lookup: CDR1 GEAIGNYY, CDR2 EKD. The length of the CDR3 is 18 residues. The CDR3 nucleotides are TGTGCCCGTGACACCTGGGGGATATCCTCCTGGGACACCCGACAGATGTTTTTC. Translation gives CARDTWGISSWDTRQMFF.

Relative to its sample, this clone is large (0.1 to 1%). The chain links TRDV2 to TRDJ3; possibly TRDD3 for D (5 bases). Trimming left V 3 bases short and J 2 bases short, with 19 bases between. The CDR3 is 19 amino acids. CDR1 and CDR2 from the germline V gene are GEAIGNYY and EKD. The CDR3 DNA is TGTGCCTGTGACCCTATGGGGACTGGACCGGCCTGGGACACCCGACAGATGTTTTTC. Its translation: CACDPMGTGPAWDTRQMFF.

With regard to this clone: A read error is possible here, since a much larger clone lies one base away. Other DNA sequences in the sample encode the same CDR3. The rearrangement links TRDV2 to TRDJ3; the match to TRDD3 covers 11 bases. The V gene's germline CDR1 is GEAIGNYY and CDR2 EKD. The CDR3 is 18 amino acids. CDR3 DNA: TGTGCCTGCGACAGTACTGGGGGATACTCCTGGGACACCCGACAGATGTTTTTC. As protein: CACDSTGGYSWDTRQMFF.

For this clone: TCRdb attributes to this sequence the protein of a much larger clone, which differs from the DNA translation at residue 9; a read error is likely, and the protein displayed is translated from the DNA. The V gene is TRDV2, the J gene TRDJ3; 7 bases are shared with TRDD3. The CDR3 length is 16 residues. Looked up from germline, CDR1 is GEAIGNYY and CDR2 is EKD. The CDR3 DNA sequence: TGTGCCTGTGACTGGGGGAGCTCCCGGGACACCCGACAGATGTTTTTC. Its translation is CACDWGSSRDTRQMFF.

This clone rates as medium-sized. The same CDR3 arises from other DNA sequences in this sample as well. The chain uses TRDV2 and TRDJ1; TRDD3 aligns across 9 bases. CDR3 length equals 18 residues. CDR1 is GEAIGNYY and CDR2 is EKD in the germline V gene. The J segment lost 0 bases and the V segment lost 2 bases, leaving 12 bases of the junction unmatched. This CDR3 is CACDIVLGEPSYTDKLIF. CDR3 DNA: TGTGCCTGTGACATCGTACTGGGGGAGCCGTCGTACACCGATAAACTCATCTTT.